The 10 T cell receptor beta chains given below trace back to one sample, sequenced in a study of shared clonotypes between healthy human individuals. Sequencing was performed with immunoSEQ multiplex PCR; in TCRdb, only in-frame clones are kept and a portion is missing. The sample contains about 120,000 clones, approximately 70% of which appear only once. The source material was memory CD8+ T cells sorted from blood. Subset defined: CD45RO+ cells pooled with CCR7-negative TemRA cells. The receptors stem from a woman in her thirties in good health.

This clone was picked up a small number of times. This chain uses TRBV29-1 with TRBJ2-5, with TRBD1 matching over 7 bases. The assigned J gene may be wrong: the sequence end matches TRBJ2-7 better. Germline lookup yields CDR1 SQVTM and CDR2 ANQGSEA. The CDR3 totals 12 residues. The CDR3 region has the DNA TGCAGCGTCTCGCAGGGGGAATACGAGCAGTACTTC. Protein product: CSVSQGEYEQYF.

The table lists this clone with a few counts. J is TRBJ2-1 and V is TRBV7-9; 10 nucleotides align to TRBD2. The CDR3 is 16 amino acids. Germline V gene lookup returns CDR1 SEHNR and CDR2 FQNEAQ (reference sequence). The J segment lost 15 bases and the V segment lost 5 bases, leaving 19 bases of the junction unmatched. Written as DNA, the CDR3 is TGTGCCAGCAGCCCGCCCGTAGCGGGAGGCCCCTGGCGGAGGTTCTTC. Its translation is CASSPPVAGGPWRRFF.

This clone was observed a handful of times. The chain is built from TRBV6-4 and TRBJ2-1; TRBD1 is a possible D gene (5 bases). Germline assignment: CDR1 MRHNA and CDR2 SNTAGT. The CDR3 has 14 amino acids. The V and J ends lost 3 bases and 7 bases respectively, with 13 bases between them. Written as DNA, the CDR3 is TGTGCCAGCAGTGAGCAAGTGACAGTAAATGAGCAGTTCTTC. Its protein product is CASSEQVTVNEQFF.

V usage is TRBV29-1 and J usage is TRBJ2-2; no clear D gene. The germline gives CDR1 SQVTM, CDR2 ANQGSEA. V lost 8 bases, J lost 6 bases, and 13 bases lay in between. The CDR3 loop spans 12 amino acids. CDR3 loop: CSLQNPAGELFF. CDR3 coding DNA: TGCAGCCTTCAAAACCCAGCCGGGGAGCTGTTTTTT.

This chain links TRBV4-2 with TRBJ2-7; D possibly uses TRBD1 or TRBD2 (5 bases each). The CDR3 loop spans 14 amino acids. V lost 3 bases to trimming and J lost 2 bases, with 11 bases between them. Germline values: CDR1 LGHNA, CDR2 YNFKEQ. The CDR3 DNA is TGTGCCAGCAGCCATCGGGACCATACCTACGAGCAGTACTTC. This sequence encodes CASSHRDHTYEQYF.

This chain connects TRBV10-3 to TRBJ2-7, with D perhaps matching TRBD1 or TRBD2 (6 bases each). The V gene lost 4 bases and the J gene lost 2 bases, with 15 bases spanning the gap. CDR1 ENHRY and CDR2 SYGVKD come from the germline V gene. This CDR3 has 15 amino acids. CDR3 region: CAISAGASETYEQYF. CDR3 nucleotide sequence: TGTGCCATCAGTGCAGGGGCTAGCGAGACCTACGAGCAGTACTTC.

The V and J genes are TRBV28 and TRBJ1-6; possibly TRBD1 for D (5 bases). Germline V gives CDR1 MDHEN, CDR2 SYDVKM. This CDR3 has 11 amino acids. V gave up 10 bases and J gave up 7 bases, with 8 bases separating them. The CDR3 protein is CATRGNSPLHF. The CDR3 coding sequence is TGTGCCACCCGGGGGAATTCACCCCTCCACTTT.

This chain joins TRBV6-1 and TRBJ2-7; D is unclear. Trimming removed 10 bases at V and 0 bases at J, with 10 bases between. Germline CDR1 reads MNHNS; CDR2 reads SASEGT. This CDR3 has 12 residues. The CDR3 DNA reads as TGTGCCACCTTTACGAGCTCCTACGAGCAGTACTTC. Protein sequence: CATFTSSYEQYF.

The V and J genes are TRBV4-1 and TRBJ2-7; 8 bases match TRBD2. V lost 4 bases, J lost 3 bases, and 11 bases stayed unmatched. The CDR3 length is 16 residues. Germline values: CDR1 MGHRA, CDR2 YSYEKL. This CDR3 reads CASSPRGSGGSYEQYF. CDR3 sequence (DNA): TGCGCCAGCAGCCCCCGAGGGAGCGGGGGTAGCTACGAGCAGTACTTC.

The V call is TRBV10-3, the J call TRBJ2-1; 10 positions match TRBD2. Germline V gene lookup returns CDR1 ENHRY and CDR2 SYGVKD. The CDR3 is 15 residues long. V was pared by 5 bases and J by 7 bases, with 8 bases of the junction left unmatched. CDR3 sequence (DNA): TGTGCCATCAGTTACATAGCGGGAGGTATAAATGAGCAGTTCTTC. Its translation: CAISYIAGGINEQFF.